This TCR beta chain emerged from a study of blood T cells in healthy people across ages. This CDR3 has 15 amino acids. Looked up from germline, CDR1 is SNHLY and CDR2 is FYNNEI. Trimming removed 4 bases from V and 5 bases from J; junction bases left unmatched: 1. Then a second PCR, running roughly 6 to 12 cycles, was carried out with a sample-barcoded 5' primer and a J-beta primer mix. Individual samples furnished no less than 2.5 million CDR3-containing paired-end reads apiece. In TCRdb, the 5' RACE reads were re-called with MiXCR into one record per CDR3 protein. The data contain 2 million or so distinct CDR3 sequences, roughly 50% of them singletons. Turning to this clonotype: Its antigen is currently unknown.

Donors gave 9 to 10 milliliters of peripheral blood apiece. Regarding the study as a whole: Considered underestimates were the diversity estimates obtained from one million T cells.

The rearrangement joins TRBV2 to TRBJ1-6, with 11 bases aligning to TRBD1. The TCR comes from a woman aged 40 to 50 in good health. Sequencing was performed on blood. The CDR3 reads CASSGTGGHNSPLHF. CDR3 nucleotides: TGTGCCAGCAGTGGGACAGGGGGCCATAATTCACCCCTCCACTTT.